This record covers a single TCR beta chain. What it recognizes is unknown. V dropped 8 bases and J dropped 5 bases, with 19 bases sitting between them. Germline-derived CDR1 and CDR2 are MNHNY and SVGAGI (reference sequence). This CDR3 is 14 amino acids long. Some clones are missing from TCRdb's copy, which holds only in-frame ones; the method was immunoSEQ multiplex PCR. Here the sample spans 2,000 to 2,500 clones, around 81% being singletons. This sample is drawn from a study of chemoradiotherapy in HPV16-positive cancers. General observations from the study: The functional HPV-specific definition rests on just a couple of HPV16-positive patients. During treatment, candidate HPV-specific clones and E7-related motifs expanded in tumor. In HPV16-positive patients, HPV-responsive T-cell expansion tracked better recurrence-free survival.

The chain employs TRBV6-6 and TRBJ2-7, with D perhaps TRBD1 or TRBD2 (6 bases each). This clonotype was obtained from a human donor with HPV-associated anogenital cancer. The sample consisted of tumor tissue, taken from a patient who underwent chemoradiotherapy. CDR3 DNA: TGTGCCAGCGGTTTGATGGGGGGCGCACACGAGCAGTACTTC. Its translation is CASGLMGGAHEQYF.